This T cell receptor beta chain is from a study of a mutant IDH1 vaccine in newly diagnosed glioma. Study-wide points: Vaccine-induced responses were seen in roughly 93% of patients, spanning several MHC alleles. Changes to the top peripheral T cell clonotypes appeared unrelated to pseudoprogression.

The time point here: week 23, last vaccination. The investigators gave 300 ug of mutant IDH1 20-mer peptide in each vaccine dose, together with topical imiquimod. The CDR3 has 14 residues. Germline CDR1 SGHVS, CDR2 FQNEAQ. Germline trimming cut 6 bases from V and 10 bases from J; bases unmatched to any gene: 7. This clone was seen just once. The antigen is undetermined. Assay: immunoSEQ multiplex PCR; the TCRdb copy retains only in-frame clones and omits some. The repertoire holds almost 85,000 clones, with 70% to 90% as singletons. The V and J genes are TRBV7-8 and TRBJ1-6, with 9 bases identical to TRBD1. This receptor was obtained from a man aged 30-40 years with glioma. Some clones in this sample may be carry-over from other donors' samples. The sample in question was PBMCs, obtained from a glioma patient whose treatment included an IDH1 peptide vaccine. The CDR3 DNA is TGTGCCAGCAGTCTTACAGGGGGCGGATCACCCCTCCACTTT. Residues: CASSLTGGGSPLHF.